This T cell receptor (beta chain) was captured by sequencing in a study of OX40 agonist ivuxolimab in advanced cancers. Study in general: Patients with prior anti-PD-1, anti-PD-L1 or anti-CTLA-4 therapy were eligible; approximately 40% had some.

The repertoire was sequenced with immunoSEQ multiplex PCR; TCRdb's copy has only in-frame clones and lacks some. The sample yields about 90,000 clones, 91% seen once. Broader study findings: At 0.1 to 3.0 mg/kg, clonal expansion of CD4+ and CD8+ blood T cells had occurred by week 6.

Germline V gene lookup returns CDR1 LNHNV and CDR2 YYDKDF (reference sequence). Trimming removed 5 bases at V and 3 bases at J, with 7 bases between. This CDR3 is built from 13 residues. With regard to this clone: Its antigen is unknown.

This clonotype originated in an adult with an advanced solid tumor such as melanoma, head and neck, liver or kidney cancer. The rearrangement uses TRBV15 and TRBJ1-4; D gene uncertain. Sequenced material: CD4+ or CD8+ T cells sorted from blood, taken in a trial of the OX40 agonist ivuxolimab. The CDR3 here is CATSGSPNEKLFF. The CDR3 region has the DNA TGTGCCACCAGCGGGTCCCCTAATGAAAAACTGTTTTTT.